The sequence of this TCR beta chain was determined in a study of T cells after yellow fever vaccination. From the 5' RACE reads, TCRdb called clonotypes with MiXCR, one entry per CDR3 protein. The data contain hundreds of thousands of distinct CDR3 sequences, less than 15% of them singletons. Germline V gene sequence: CDR1 MDHEN, CDR2 SYDVKM. Trimming shortened V by 6 bases and J by 4 bases, and 16 bases separated the two germline ends. The CDR3 runs 15 residues. The sequence was obtained from a man aged 30 to 39 who received the YFV17D yellow fever vaccine. Sequences were derived from PBMCs, sampled on the day of the yellow fever booster vaccination. The chain employs TRBV28 and TRBJ2-1; maybe TRBD1 (6 bases). As DNA, the CDR3 is TGTGCCAGCAGGAAAAAGGGGGACGGGTACAATGAGCAGTTCTTC. This translates into CASRKKGDGYNEQFF. Complete variable domain (other parts from reference TRBV28 and TRBJ2-1): DVKVTQSSRYLVKRTGEKVFLECVQDMDHENMFWYRQDPGLGLRLIYFSYDVKMKEKGDIPEGYSVSREKKERFSLILESASTNQTSMYLCASRKKGDGYNEQFFGPGTRLTVL.